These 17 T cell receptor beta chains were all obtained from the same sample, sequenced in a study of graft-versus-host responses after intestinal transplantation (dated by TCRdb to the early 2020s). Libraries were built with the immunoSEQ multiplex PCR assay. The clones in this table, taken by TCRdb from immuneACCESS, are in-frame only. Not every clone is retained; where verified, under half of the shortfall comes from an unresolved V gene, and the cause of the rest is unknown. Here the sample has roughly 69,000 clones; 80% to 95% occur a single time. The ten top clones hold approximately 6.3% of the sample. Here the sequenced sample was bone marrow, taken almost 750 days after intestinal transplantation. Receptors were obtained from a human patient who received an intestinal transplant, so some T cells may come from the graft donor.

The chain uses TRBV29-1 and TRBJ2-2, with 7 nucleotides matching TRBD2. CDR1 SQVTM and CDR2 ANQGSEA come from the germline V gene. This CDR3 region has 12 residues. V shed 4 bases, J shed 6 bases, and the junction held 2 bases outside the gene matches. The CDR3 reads CSVAGGAGELFF. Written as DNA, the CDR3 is TGCAGCGTTGCGGGGGGAGCCGGGGAGCTGTTTTTT.

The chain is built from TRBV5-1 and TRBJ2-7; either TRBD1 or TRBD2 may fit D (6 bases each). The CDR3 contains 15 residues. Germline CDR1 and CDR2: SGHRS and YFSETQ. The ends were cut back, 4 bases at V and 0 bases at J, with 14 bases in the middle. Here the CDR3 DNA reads TGCGCCAGCAGCAGTGGAGGGGGAATCTCCTACGAGCAGTACTTC. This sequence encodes CASSSGGGISYEQYF.

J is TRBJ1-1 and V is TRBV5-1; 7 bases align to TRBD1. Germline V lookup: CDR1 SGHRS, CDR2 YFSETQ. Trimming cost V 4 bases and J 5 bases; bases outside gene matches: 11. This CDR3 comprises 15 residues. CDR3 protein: CASSGTGEAATEAFF. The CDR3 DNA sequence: TGCGCCAGCAGCGGTACAGGGGAGGCGGCGACTGAAGCTTTCTTT. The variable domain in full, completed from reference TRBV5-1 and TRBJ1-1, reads KAGVTQTPRYLIKTRGQQVTLSCSPISGHRSVSWYQQTPGQGLQFLFEYFSETQRNKGNFPGRFSGRQFSNSRSEMNVSTLELGDSALYLCASSGTGEAATEAFFGQGTRLTVV.

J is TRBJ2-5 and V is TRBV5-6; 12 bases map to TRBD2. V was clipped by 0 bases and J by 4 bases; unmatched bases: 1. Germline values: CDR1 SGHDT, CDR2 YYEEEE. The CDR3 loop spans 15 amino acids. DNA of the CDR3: TGTGCCAGCAGCTTGGGACTAGCGGGAGCAGAGACCCAGTACTTC. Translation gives CASSLGLAGAETQYF.

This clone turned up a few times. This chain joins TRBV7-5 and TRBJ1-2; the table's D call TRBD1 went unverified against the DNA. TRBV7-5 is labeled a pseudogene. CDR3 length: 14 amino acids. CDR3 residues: CVRSLRGRRDGYTF. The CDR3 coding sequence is TGTGTCAGAAGCCTCAGGGGGCGCCGGGATGGCTACACCTTC.

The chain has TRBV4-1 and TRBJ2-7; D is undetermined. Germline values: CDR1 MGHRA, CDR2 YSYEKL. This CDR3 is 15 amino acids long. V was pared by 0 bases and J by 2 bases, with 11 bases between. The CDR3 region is CASSQDITVTYEQYF. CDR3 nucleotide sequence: TGCGCCAGCAGCCAAGATATTACCGTCACCTACGAGCAGTACTTC.

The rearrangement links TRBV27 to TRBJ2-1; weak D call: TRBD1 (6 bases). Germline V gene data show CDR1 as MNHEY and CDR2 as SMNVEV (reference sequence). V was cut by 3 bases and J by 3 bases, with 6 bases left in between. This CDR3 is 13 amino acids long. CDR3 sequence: CASSLDSYNEQFF. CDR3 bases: TGTGCCAGCAGTTTGGACAGCTACAATGAGCAGTTCTTC.

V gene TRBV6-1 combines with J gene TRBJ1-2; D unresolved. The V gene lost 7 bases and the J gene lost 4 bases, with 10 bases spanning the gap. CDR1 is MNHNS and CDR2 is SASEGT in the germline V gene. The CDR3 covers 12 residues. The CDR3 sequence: CASKGVAYGYTF. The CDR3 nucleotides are TGTGCCAGCAAAGGAGTTGCCTATGGCTACACCTTC.

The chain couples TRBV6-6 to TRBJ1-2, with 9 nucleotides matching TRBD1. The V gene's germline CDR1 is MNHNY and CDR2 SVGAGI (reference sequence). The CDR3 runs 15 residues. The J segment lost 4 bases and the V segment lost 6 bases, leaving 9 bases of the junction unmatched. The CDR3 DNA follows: TGTGCCAGCAGCCCGACAGGGGGAGGATTCTATGGCTACACCTTC. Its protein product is CASSPTGGGFYGYTF.

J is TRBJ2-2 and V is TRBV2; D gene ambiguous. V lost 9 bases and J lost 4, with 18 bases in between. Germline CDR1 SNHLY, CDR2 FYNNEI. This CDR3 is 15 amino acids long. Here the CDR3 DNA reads TGTGCCAGTCTTACCCTTAGCACGGTCACCGGGGAGCTGTTTTTT. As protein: CASLTLSTVTGELFF.

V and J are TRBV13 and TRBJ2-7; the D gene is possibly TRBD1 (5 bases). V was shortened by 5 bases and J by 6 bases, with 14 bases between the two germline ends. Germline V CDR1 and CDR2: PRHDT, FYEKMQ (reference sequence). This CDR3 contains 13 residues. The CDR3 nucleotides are TGTGCCAGCAGCCTCAGGGCGCCGGGCGAGCAGTACTTC. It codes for CASSLRAPGEQYF.

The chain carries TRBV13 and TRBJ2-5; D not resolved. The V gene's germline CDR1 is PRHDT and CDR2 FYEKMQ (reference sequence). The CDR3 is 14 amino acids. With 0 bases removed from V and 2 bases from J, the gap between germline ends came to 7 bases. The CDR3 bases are TGTGCCAGCAGCTTAGGGACTGATCAAGAGACCCAGTACTTC. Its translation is CASSLGTDQETQYF.

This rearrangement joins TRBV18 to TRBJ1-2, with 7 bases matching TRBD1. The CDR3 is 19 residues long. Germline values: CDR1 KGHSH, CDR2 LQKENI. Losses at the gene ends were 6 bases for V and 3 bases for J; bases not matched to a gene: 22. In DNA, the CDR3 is TGTGCCAGCTCCTCACTTTTTTCGAGACAGGGCACGACCTACTATGGCTACACCTTC. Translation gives CASSSLFSRQGTTYYGYTF.

The CDR3 nucleotides read TGCAGTGCTAGATCGACGGATGGCTACACCTTC. Residues: CSARSTDGYTF. The genes are TRBV20-1 and TRBJ1-2, with D unclear. CDR1 is DFQATT and CDR2 is SNEGSKA in the germline V gene (reference sequence). The CDR3 is 11 amino acids. Between the trimmed V and J ends, which lost 2 bases and 6 bases, there was a span of 7 bases.

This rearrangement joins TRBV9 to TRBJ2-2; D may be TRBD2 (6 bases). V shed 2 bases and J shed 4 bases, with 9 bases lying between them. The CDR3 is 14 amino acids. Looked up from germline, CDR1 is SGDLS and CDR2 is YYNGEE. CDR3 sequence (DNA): TGTGCCAGCAGCGTCATCGGGGGCACCGGGGAGCTGTTTTTT. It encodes CASSVIGGTGELFF. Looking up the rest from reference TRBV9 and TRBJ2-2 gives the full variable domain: DSGVTQTPKHLITATGQRVTLRCSPRSGDLSVYWYQQSLDQGLQFLIQYYNGEERAKGNILERFSAQQFPDLHSELNLSSLELGDSALYFCASSVIGGTGELFFGEGSRLTVL.

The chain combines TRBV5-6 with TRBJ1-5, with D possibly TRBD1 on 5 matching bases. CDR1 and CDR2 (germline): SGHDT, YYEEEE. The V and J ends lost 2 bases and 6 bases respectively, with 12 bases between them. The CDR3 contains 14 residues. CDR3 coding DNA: TGTGCCAGCAGCTTATCCAGGGAGGTTCAGCCCCAGCATTTT. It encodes CASSLSREVQPQHF.

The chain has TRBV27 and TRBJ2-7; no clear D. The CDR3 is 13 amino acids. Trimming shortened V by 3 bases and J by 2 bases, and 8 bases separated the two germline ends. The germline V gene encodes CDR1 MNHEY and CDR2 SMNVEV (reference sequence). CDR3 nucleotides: TGTGCCAGCAGTTTGACTTCCACCTACGAGCAGTACTTC. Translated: CASSLTSTYEQYF.